The 2 T cell receptor beta chains below all came from one sample that was sequenced in a study of cytomegalovirus exposure and HLA in healthy donors (TCRdb year 2017). Library method: the immunoSEQ multiplex PCR assay. For the multiplex PCR, a mixture combining 60 forward primers for TCR Vbeta segments and 13 reverse primers for TCR Jbeta segments was used. Entries here come from immuneACCESS through TCRdb and include only in-frame sequences with V and J called. Some clones fail to appear in such tables; in the studies checked, an unresolved V gene covers under half of the shortfall, and the cause of the remainder is unknown. A total of 150,000 to 200,000 clones appear in this sample, around 74% of them only once. The ten largest clones add up to roughly 1.4% of the sample. The sample comprised PBMCs. The receptors shown here come from a girl between 10 and 17 years old in good health and CMV-seropositive.

J is TRBJ1-6 and V is TRBV4-3; D is undetermined. This CDR3 spans 15 amino acids. V gave up 1 base and J gave up 5 bases, with 9 bases separating them. The germline V gene has CDR1 LGHNA and CDR2 YSLEER. CDR3 sequence (DNA): TGCGCCAGCAGCCAAGTCCCCGCAGATAATTCACCCCTCCACTTT. The encoded protein is CASSQVPADNSPLHF.

The gene calls are TRBV6-1 and TRBJ1-1; maybe TRBD1 (5 bases). The V gene lost 6 bases and the J gene lost 4 bases, with 15 bases spanning the gap. Per germline, CDR1 MNHNS and CDR2 SASEGT. The CDR3 has 14 amino acids. Here the CDR3 reads CASRQAGGVTEAFF. In DNA, the CDR3 is TGTGCCAGCAGACAAGCGGGGGGGGTCACTGAAGCTTTCTTT.